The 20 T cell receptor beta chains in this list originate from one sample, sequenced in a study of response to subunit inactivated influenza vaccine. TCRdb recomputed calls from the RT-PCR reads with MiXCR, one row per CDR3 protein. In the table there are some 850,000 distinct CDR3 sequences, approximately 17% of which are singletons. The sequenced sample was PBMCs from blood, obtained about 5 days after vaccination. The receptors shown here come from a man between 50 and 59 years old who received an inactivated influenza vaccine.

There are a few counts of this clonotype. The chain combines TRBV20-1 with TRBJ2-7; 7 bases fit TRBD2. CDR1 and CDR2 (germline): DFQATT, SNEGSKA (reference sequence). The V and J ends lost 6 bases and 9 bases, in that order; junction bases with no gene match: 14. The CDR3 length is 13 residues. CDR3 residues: CSALGDSGSVQYF. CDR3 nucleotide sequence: TGCAGTGCACTAGGGGATAGCGGGTCGGTGCAGTACTTC.

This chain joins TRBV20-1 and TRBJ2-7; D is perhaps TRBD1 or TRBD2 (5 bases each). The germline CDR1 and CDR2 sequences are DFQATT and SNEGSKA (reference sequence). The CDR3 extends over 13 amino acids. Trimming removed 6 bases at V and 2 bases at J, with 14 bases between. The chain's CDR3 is CSASGRDAYEQYF. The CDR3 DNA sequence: TGCAGTGCCTCGGGCCGGGACGCCTACGAGCAGTACTTC.

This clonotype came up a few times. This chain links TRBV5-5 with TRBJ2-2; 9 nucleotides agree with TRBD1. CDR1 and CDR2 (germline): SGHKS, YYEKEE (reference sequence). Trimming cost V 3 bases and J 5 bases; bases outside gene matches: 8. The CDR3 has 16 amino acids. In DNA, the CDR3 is TGTGCCAGCAGCTGGGGACAGGGCGGTGGAACCGGGGAGCTGTTTTTT. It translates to CASSWGQGGGTGELFF.

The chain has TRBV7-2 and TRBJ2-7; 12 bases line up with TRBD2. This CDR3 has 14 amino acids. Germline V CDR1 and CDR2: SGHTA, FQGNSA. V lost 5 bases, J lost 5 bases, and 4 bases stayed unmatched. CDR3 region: CASSNGLAGNEQYF. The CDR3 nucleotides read TGTGCCAGCAGCAACGGACTAGCGGGAAACGAGCAGTACTTC.

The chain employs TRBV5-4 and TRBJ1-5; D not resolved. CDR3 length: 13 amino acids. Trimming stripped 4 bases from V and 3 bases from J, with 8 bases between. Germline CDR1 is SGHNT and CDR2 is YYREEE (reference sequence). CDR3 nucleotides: TGTGCCAGCAGCAACGGAATCAATCAGCCCCAGCATTTT. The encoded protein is CASSNGINQPQHF.

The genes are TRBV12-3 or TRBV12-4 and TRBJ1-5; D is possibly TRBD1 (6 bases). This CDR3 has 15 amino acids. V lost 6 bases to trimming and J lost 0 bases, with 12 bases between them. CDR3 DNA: TGTGCCAGCAGAGATACAGGGAGTAGCAATCAGCCCCAGCATTTT. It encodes CASRDTGSSNQPQHF.

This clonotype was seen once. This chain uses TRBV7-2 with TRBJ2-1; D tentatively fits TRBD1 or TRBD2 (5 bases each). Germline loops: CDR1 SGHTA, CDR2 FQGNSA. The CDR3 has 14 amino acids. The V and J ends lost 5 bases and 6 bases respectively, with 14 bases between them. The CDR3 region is CASSGEMGPNEQFF. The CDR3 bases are TGTGCCAGCAGCGGGGAGATGGGACCCAATGAGCAGTTCTTC.

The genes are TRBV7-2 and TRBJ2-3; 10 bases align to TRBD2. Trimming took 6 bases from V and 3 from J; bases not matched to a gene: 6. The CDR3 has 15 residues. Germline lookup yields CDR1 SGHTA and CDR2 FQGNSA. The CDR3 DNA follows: TGTGCCAGCAGTCCCATGGGACTAGCGACAGATACGCAGTATTTT. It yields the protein CASSPMGLATDTQYF.

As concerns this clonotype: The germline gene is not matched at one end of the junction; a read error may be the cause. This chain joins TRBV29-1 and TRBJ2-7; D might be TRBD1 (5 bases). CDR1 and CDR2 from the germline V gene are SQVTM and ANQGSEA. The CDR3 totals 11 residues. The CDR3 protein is CNVQGSYEQYF. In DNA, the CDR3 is TGCAACGTTCAGGGATCCTACGAGCAGTACTTC.

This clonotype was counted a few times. CDR3 residues: CASSLAGPTEAFF. The CDR3 DNA follows: TGTGCCAGCAGTTTAGCAGGGCCCACTGAAGCTTTCTTT. The rearrangement links TRBV28 to TRBJ1-1, with D tentatively TRBD1 (5 bases). V was cut by 2 bases and J by 4 bases, with 8 bases left in between. Germline-derived CDR1 and CDR2 are MDHEN and SYDVKM. CDR3 length: 13 amino acids.

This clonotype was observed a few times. The CDR3 spells CSAESLDAVNEQFF. As DNA, the CDR3 is TGCAGTGCTGAGTCCCTAGACGCCGTCAATGAGCAGTTCTTC. V is TRBV20-1 and J is TRBJ2-1; D unclear. The germline CDR1 and CDR2 sequences are DFQATT and SNEGSKA (reference sequence). The V end lost 5 bases, the J end lost 6 bases, and 17 bases lay between the germline ends. The CDR3 has 14 residues.

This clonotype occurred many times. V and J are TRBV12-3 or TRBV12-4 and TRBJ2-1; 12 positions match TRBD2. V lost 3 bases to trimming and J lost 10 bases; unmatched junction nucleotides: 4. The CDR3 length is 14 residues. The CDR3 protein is CASSLTSGGPEQFF. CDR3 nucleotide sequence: TGTGCCAGCAGTTTGACTAGCGGGGGACCAGAGCAGTTCTTC.

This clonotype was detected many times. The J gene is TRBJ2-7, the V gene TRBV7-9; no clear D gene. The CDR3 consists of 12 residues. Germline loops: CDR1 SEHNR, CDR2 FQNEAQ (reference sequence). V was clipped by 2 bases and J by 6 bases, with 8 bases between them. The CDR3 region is CASSLTRFEQYF. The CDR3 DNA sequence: TGTGCCAGCAGCTTAACACGGTTCGAGCAGTACTTC.

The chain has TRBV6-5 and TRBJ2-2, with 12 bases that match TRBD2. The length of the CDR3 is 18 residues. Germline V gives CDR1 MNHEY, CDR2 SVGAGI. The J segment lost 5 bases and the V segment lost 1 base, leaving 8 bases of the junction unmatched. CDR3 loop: CASSYLRLAGVQTGELFF. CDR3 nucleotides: TGTGCCAGCAGTTACTTAAGACTAGCGGGAGTGCAAACCGGGGAGCTGTTTTTT.

The CDR3 sequence: CSVAGSAGGNQPQHF. CDR3 DNA: TGCAGCGTCGCCGGATCCGCTGGGGGCAATCAGCCCCAGCATTTT. The rearrangement links TRBV29-1 to TRBJ1-5; no clear D gene. V lost 6 bases and J lost 2, with 17 bases in between. The CDR3 sequence is 15 residues long. The germline CDR1 and CDR2 sequences are SQVTM and ANQGSEA.

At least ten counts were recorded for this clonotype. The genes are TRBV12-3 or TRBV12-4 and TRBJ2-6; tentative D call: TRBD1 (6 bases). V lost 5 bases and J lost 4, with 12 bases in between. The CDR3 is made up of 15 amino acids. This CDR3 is CASSTRGSGANVLTF. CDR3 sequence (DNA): TGTGCCAGCAGTACCAGGGGATCCGGGGCCAACGTCCTGACTTTC.

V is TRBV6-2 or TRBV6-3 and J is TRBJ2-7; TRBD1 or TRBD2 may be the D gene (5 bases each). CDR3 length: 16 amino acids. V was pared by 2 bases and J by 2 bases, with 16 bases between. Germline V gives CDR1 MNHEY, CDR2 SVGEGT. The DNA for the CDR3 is TGTGCCAGCAGTTACGAGGGGCCCGGGAATGCCTACGAGCAGTACTTC. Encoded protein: CASSYEGPGNAYEQYF.

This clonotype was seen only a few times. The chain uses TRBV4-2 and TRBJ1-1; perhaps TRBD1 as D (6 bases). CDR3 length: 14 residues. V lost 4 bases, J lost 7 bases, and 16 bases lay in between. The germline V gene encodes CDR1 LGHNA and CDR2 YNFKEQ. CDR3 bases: TGTGCCAGCAGCCGGAGTGGAGGGGGGAATGAAGCTTTCTTT. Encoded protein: CASSRSGGGNEAFF.

The CDR3: CASSPASDRGLWELFF. The CDR3 DNA follows: TGTGCCAGCAGCCCAGCTAGTGACAGGGGGCTGTGGGAGCTGTTTTTT. The gene calls are TRBV11-2 and TRBJ2-2, with 10 nucleotides matching TRBD1. Germline-derived CDR1 and CDR2 are SGHAT and FQNNGV. V lost 5 bases and J lost 9; bases outside the gene matches: 12. The CDR3 totals 16 residues.

The CDR3 DNA reads TGTGCCAGCAGTGAAGGGACTAGCGGGAACGACAATGAGCAGTTCTTC. It codes for CASSEGTSGNDNEQFF. The chain couples TRBV2 to TRBJ2-1, with TRBD2 identical over 12 bases. Per the germline V gene, CDR1 is SNHLY and CDR2 is FYNNEI. The J segment lost 5 bases and the V segment lost 1 base, leaving 3 bases of the junction unmatched. The CDR3 totals 16 residues. Full variable domain (missing parts from reference TRBV2 and TRBJ2-1): EPEVTQTPSHQVTQMGQEVILRCVPISNHLYFYWYRQILGQKVEFLVSFYNNEISEKSEIFDDQFSVERPDGSNFTLKIRSTKLEDSAMYFCASSEGTSGNDNEQFFGPGTRLTVL.